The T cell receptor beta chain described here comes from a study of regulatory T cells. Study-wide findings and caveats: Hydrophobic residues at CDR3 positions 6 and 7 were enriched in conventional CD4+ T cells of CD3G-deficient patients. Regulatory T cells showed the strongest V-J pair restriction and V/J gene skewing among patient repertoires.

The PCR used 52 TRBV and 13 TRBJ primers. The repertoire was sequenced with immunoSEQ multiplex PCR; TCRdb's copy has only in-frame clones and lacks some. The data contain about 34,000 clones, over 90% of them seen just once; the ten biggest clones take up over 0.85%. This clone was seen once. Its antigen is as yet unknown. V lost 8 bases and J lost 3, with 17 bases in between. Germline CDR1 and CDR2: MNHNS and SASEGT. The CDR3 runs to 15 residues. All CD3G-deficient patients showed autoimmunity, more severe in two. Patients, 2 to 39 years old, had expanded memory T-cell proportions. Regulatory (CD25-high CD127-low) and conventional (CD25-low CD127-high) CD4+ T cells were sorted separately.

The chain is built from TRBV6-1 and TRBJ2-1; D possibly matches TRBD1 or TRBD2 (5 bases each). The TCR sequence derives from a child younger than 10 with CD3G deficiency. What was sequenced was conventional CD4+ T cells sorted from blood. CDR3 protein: CASQVGPDLYNEQFF. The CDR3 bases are TGTGCCAGCCAGGTGGGACCCGACCTCTACAATGAGCAGTTCTTC.